These 10 T cell receptor beta chains were all obtained from the same sample, sequenced in a study of post-analysis software for immune sequencing data. Study results and caveats: TRBV segments more frequent in patients than in controls numbered roughly 5 and included TRBV5-6, TRBV5-1 and TRBV20-1.

No antigens are known for them. TCR beta cDNA libraries had unique molecular identifiers. One entry per CDR3 protein, called by TCRdb with MiXCR from the PCR reads. The table includes about 430,000 distinct CDR3 sequences, approximately 38% detected once. Sequencing was performed on blood. Source of these receptors: a girl aged 2-10 years with multiple sclerosis.

This clonotype showed up just a few times. One end of the junction is discordant with germline, which a read error may explain. The chain couples TRBV4-3 to TRBJ2-5; 11 nucleotides line up with TRBD2. The CDR3 is made up of 20 amino acids. Per germline, CDR1 LGHNA and CDR2 YSLEER. The CDR3 reads CAGSQDHVGGTSGGGTYLYF. CDR3 nucleotide sequence: TGCGCCGGCAGCCAAGATCATGTAGGCGGGACTAGCGGAGGAGGGACGTATTTGTACTTC.

The rearrangement joins TRBV20-1 to TRBJ2-1; 16 bases fit TRBD2. Germline V lookup: CDR1 DFQATT, CDR2 SNEGSKA (reference sequence). V trimming: 3 bases; J trimming: 10 bases; junction bases outside the gene matches: 3. This CDR3 has 14 residues. The CDR3: CSARGLAGGREQFF. For the CDR3, the DNA is TGCAGTGCTAGGGGACTAGCGGGGGGGCGAGAGCAGTTCTTC.

Remarks on this clonotype: One end of the junction is discordant with germline, which a read error may explain. CDR3 amino acids: CVSSLGTVYDYTF. The CDR3 coding sequence is TGTGTCAGCAGCCTAGGAACGGTGTATGACTACACCTTC. V and J are TRBV3-1 and TRBJ1-2, with D uncertain. Germline CDR1 LGHDT, CDR2 YNNKEL (reference sequence). The CDR3 runs to 13 residues.

This clonotype was counted between two and nine times. The chain recombines TRBV7-8 with TRBJ2-6; possible D gene TRBD1, 5 bases. V lost 1 base and J lost 0, with 7 bases in between. The CDR3 has 16 residues. Germline-derived CDR1 and CDR2 are SGHVS and FQNEAQ. The CDR3 loop reads CASSLGQTSGANVLTF. For the CDR3, the DNA is TGTGCCAGCAGCTTAGGACAGACCTCTGGGGCCAACGTCCTGACTTTC.

In its sample, this clonotype was seen a few times. V and J are TRBV7-9 and TRBJ2-3; 9 bases are shared with TRBD2. Germline loops: CDR1 SEHNR, CDR2 FQNEAQ (reference sequence). This CDR3 has 16 amino acids. Trimming took 1 base from V and 6 from J; bases not matched to a gene: 8. CDR3 sequence: CASSLVGSGSPDTQYF. CDR3 coding DNA: TGTGCCAGCAGCTTAGTAGGTAGCGGGAGTCCTGATACGCAGTATTTT. The complete variable domain, with remaining parts taken from reference TRBV7-9 and TRBJ2-3, reads DTGVSQNPRHKITKRGQNVTFRCDPISEHNRLYWYRQTLGQGPEFLTYFQNEAQLEKSRLLSDRFSAERPKGSFSTLEIQRTEQGDSAMYLCASSLVGSGSPDTQYFGPGTRLTVL.

This chain connects TRBV28 to TRBJ2-5; 15 bases align to TRBD2. This CDR3 is built from 16 residues. From germline, CDR1 is MDHEN and CDR2 SYDVKM. The V gene end was trimmed by 6 bases and the J gene end by 11 bases; junction bases not matched to a gene: 13. CDR3 loop: CASSLGLAGGPGEQYF. In nucleotides, the CDR3 is TGTGCCAGCAGCCTCGGACTAGCGGGAGGGCCGGGGGAGCAGTACTTC.

J is TRBJ2-7 and V is TRBV4-1; D ambiguous. The V and J ends lost 0 bases and 4 bases respectively, with 16 bases between them. The CDR3 sequence is 16 residues long. Germline-derived CDR1 and CDR2 are MGHRA and YSYEKL. The CDR3 protein is CASSQEWPQIGYEQYF. CDR3 bases: TGCGCCAGCAGCCAAGAATGGCCCCAGATTGGTTACGAGCAGTACTTC.

This clonotype has a handful of counts. The chain is built from TRBV7-3 and TRBJ2-3, with TRBD2 identical over 13 bases. Germline V gene lookup returns CDR1 SGHTA and CDR2 FQGTGA. V shed 3 bases, J shed 8 bases, and the junction held 11 bases outside the gene matches. This CDR3 is 17 amino acids long. The CDR3: CASSLGGTSGIGSTQYF. Written as DNA, the CDR3 is TGTGCCAGCAGCTTGGGGGGGACTAGCGGGATTGGGAGTACGCAGTATTTT.

This clonotype has a count of ten or more. The J gene is TRBJ2-7, the V gene TRBV29-1; unclear D gene. Germline V lookup: CDR1 SQVTM, CDR2 ANQGSEA. The CDR3 runs 13 residues. Trimming took off 6 bases at V and 2 bases at J, with 14 bases between the two ends. The chain's CDR3 is CSVSSPRAYEQYF. The DNA for the CDR3 is TGCAGCGTCTCAAGTCCTAGGGCCTACGAGCAGTACTTC.

This chain's CDR3 is CAISEDPLGTSRYEQFF. The CDR3 DNA is TGTGCCATCAGTGAAGATCCCCTCGGGACGAGCAGGTATGAGCAGTTCTTC. The chain is built from TRBV10-3 and TRBJ2-1; either TRBD1 or TRBD2 may fit D (5 bases each). V dropped 3 bases and J dropped 8 bases, with 23 bases sitting between them. This CDR3 has 17 residues. Germline values: CDR1 ENHRY, CDR2 SYGVKD.